The 15 T cell receptor beta chains below all came from one sample that was sequenced in a study of T cells in women clearing cervical HPV infection. Assay used: immunoSEQ multiplex PCR; TCRdb lists only in-frame clones, some missing. The sample includes about 20,000 clones. The specimen was blood buffy coat. The receptors stem from a woman aged 18 to 75 with a cervical HPV16 infection that either progressed to CIN3+ or cleared (not recorded which).

Details on this clone: The read ends 3 residues early relative to the CDR3; the germline J gene fills the gap. The chain is built from TRBV29-1 and TRBJ1-4; tentative D call: TRBD1 (5 bases). Germline CDR1 SQVTM, CDR2 ANQGSEA. The CDR3 sequence is 15 residues long. The covered CDR3 bases are TGCAGCGTTGCGGGGGGGATCCGTAATAATTCACCA. Amino acid sequence: CSVAGGIRNNSP. The CDR3 in full is CSVAGGIRNNSPLFF.

To note about this clone: The missing CDR3 end, 3 residues past where the read stops, is filled in from the germline J gene. The gene calls are TRBV2 and TRBJ2-4, with D possibly being TRBD1 (6 bases). CDR3 size: 14 residues. Germline V gene data show CDR1 as SNHLY and CDR2 as FYNNEI. Incomplete CDR3 DNA: TGTGCCAGCAGCATGGACAGAGTTAACTATGGT. It yields the protein CASSMDRVNYG. The CDR3, in full, reads CASSMDRVNYGQYF.

Note on this clone: The sequenced fragment ends 3 residues before the CDR3 boundary, so the rest is inferred from the germline J gene. The V gene is TRBV10-3, the J gene TRBJ2-7, with TRBD1 matching over 7 bases. The V gene end was trimmed by 5 bases and the J gene end by 0 bases; junction bases not matched to a gene: 4. The CDR3 spans 14 residues. Germline CDR1 and CDR2: ENHRY and SYGVKD. CDR3 DNA, as far as it was read: TGTGCCATCAGTCCATCAGGGGGCTCCTACGAG. Protein: CAISPSGGSYE. The entire CDR3 protein reads CAISPSGGSYEQYF.

Comment on this clone: With the read ending 3 residues before the CDR3 end, the germline J gene is used to fill in that end. V usage is TRBV5-1 and J usage is TRBJ2-3; 9 bases match TRBD1. Looked up from germline, CDR1 is SGHRS and CDR2 is YFSETQ. This CDR3 contains 15 residues. Partial CDR3 DNA: TGCGCCAGCAGCTGGACAGGGGCTAGCAATCAGCCG. Its translation: CASSWTGASNQP. The complete CDR3 sequence is CASSWTGASNQPQYF. The full variable domain, completed using reference TRBV5-1 and TRBJ2-3, is KAGVTQTPRYLIKTRGQQVTLSCSPISGHRSVSWYQQTPGQGLQFLFEYFSETQRNKGNFPGRFSGRQFSNSRSEMNVSTLELGDSALYLCASSWTGASNQPQYFGPGTRLTVL.

Worth noting for this clone: Sequencing ends 3 residues short of the CDR3 end; the germline J gene provides the rest. V usage is TRBV7-6 and J usage is TRBJ2-7; D gene unclear. Germline CDR1 reads SGHVS; CDR2 reads FNYEAQ. The CDR3 contains 12 residues. V was trimmed by 7 bases and J by 6 bases, leaving 13 bases between them. The CDR3 spells CASTSGFGEQYF. Incomplete CDR3 DNA: TGTGCCAGCACCTCCGGGTTCGGCGAG. The variable domain in full, completed from reference TRBV7-6 and TRBJ2-7, reads GAGVSQSPRYKVTKRGQDVALRCDPISGHVSLYWYRQALGQGPEFLTYFNYEAQQDKSGLPNDRFSAERPEGSISTLTIQRTEQRDSAMYRCASTSGFGEQYFGPGTRLTVT.

Comment on this clone: The read ends 3 residues early relative to the CDR3; the germline J gene fills the gap. This chain joins TRBV7-2 and TRBJ1-2, with TRBD1 as a possible D gene (5 bases). Germline V CDR1 and CDR2: SGHTA, FQGNSA. CDR3 length: 15 amino acids. The sequenced CDR3 bases are TGTGCCAGCAACCGCGAACCAGGGTCCTCCTACGAC. Protein: CASNREPGSSYD. In full, the CDR3 reads CASNREPGSSYDYTF. Supplemented by reference TRBV7-2 and TRBJ1-2, the full variable domain reads GAGVSQSPSNKVTEKGKDVELRCDPISGHTALYWYRQSLGQGLEFLIYFQGNSAPDKSGLPSDRFSAERTGGSVSTLTIQRTQQEDSAVYLCASNREPGSSYDYTFGSGTRLTVV.

Worth noting for this clone: The read terminates 3 residues before the CDR3 end, so the remaining end is supplied by the germline J gene. The gene calls are TRBV20-1 and TRBJ1-2, with 7 bases matching TRBD1. This CDR3 contains 13 residues. The germline gives CDR1 DFQATT, CDR2 SNEGSKA (reference sequence). Trimming took 3 bases from V and 1 from J; bases not matched to a gene: 2. The DNA read from the CDR3 is TGCAGTGCTAGCCCAGGGGGTAACTATGGC. Translated: CSASPGGNYG. The full CDR3 protein reads CSASPGGNYGYTF.

Comments on this clone: Sequencing ends 3 residues short of the CDR3 end; the germline J gene provides the rest. This rearrangement joins TRBV7-8 to TRBJ2-5; D might be TRBD2 (6 bases). The CDR3 consists of 15 residues. The V end was cut by 3 bases, the J end by 5 bases, with 16 bases between. Germline CDR1 and CDR2: SGHVS and FQNEAQ. CDR3 residues: CASSFGAGLWETQYF. Partial CDR3 DNA: TGTGCCAGCAGCTTTGGTGCGGGGTTATGGGAGACC.

Comments on this clone: The read ends 3 residues before the CDR3 terminus; that terminus is restored from the germline J gene. J is TRBJ1-2 and V is TRBV2; D is undetermined. The CDR3 has 14 amino acids. V gave up 7 bases and J gave up 5 bases, with 17 bases separating them. Looked up from germline, CDR1 is SNHLY and CDR2 is FYNNEI. Incomplete CDR3 DNA: TGTGCCAGCACACTCCACCAGGCCTTATATGGC. This gives the protein CASTLHQALYG. The whole CDR3 sequence is CASTLHQALYGYTF.

Worth noting for this clone: From the germline J gene comes the end of the CDR3, since the read stops 3 residues before it. The chain employs TRBV2 and TRBJ2-5; D is possibly TRBD2 (7 bases). The CDR3 has 15 residues. V lost 2 bases, J lost 5 bases, and 15 bases lay in between. The germline V gene has CDR1 SNHLY and CDR2 FYNNEI. The CDR3 spells CASSELGGARETQYF. Incomplete CDR3 DNA: TGTGCCAGCAGTGAACTGGGGGGGGCCCGGGAGACC. The entire variable domain, with the rest obtained from reference TRBV2 and TRBJ2-5, is as follows: EPEVTQTPSHQVTQMGQEVILRCVPISNHLYFYWYRQILGQKVEFLVSFYNNEISEKSEIFDDQFSVERPDGSNFTLKIRSTKLEDSAMYFCASSELGGARETQYFGPGTRLLVL.

Comments on this clone: With the read ending 3 residues before the CDR3 end, the germline J gene is used to fill in that end. V gene TRBV20-1 combines with J gene TRBJ2-3, with 9 bases lining up with TRBD2. In germline, CDR1 is DFQATT, CDR2 SNEGSKA (reference sequence). The CDR3 is made up of 14 amino acids. The V gene end was trimmed by 1 base and the J gene end by 4 bases; junction bases not matched to a gene: 3. The part of the CDR3 DNA that was read is TGCAGTGCTAGAGTGGCGGGAGGGCCAGATACG. It is translated as CSARVAGGPDT. The entire CDR3 is CSARVAGGPDTQYF.

A remark on this clone: The observed sequence ends 3 residues before the CDR3 terminus, with the missing tail filled in from the germline J gene. The chain combines TRBV12-3 or TRBV12-4 with TRBJ2-3; TRBD2 agrees at 8 bases. The CDR3 contains 13 residues. The sequenced CDR3 bases are TGTGCCAGCAGTTTAGGAGAGCGGGAGACG. Translation: CASSLGERET. The entire CDR3 sequence reads CASSLGERETQYF.

To note about this clone: The read falls 3 residues short of the CDR3 end, and the missing part is taken from the germline J gene. This sequence joins TRBV19 and TRBJ1-2; 8 nucleotides match TRBD1. This CDR3 contains 12 residues. Germline CDR1 is LNHDA and CDR2 is SQIVND (reference sequence). CDR3 sequence: CASSQGADTYTF. The sequenced CDR3 bases are TGTGCCAGTAGTCAGGGGGCAGATACC.

Concerning this clone itself: The read ends 3 residues before the CDR3 terminus; that terminus is restored from the germline J gene. The rearrangement uses TRBV20-1 and TRBJ2-3, with 9 bases identical to TRBD1. The CDR3 loop spans 14 amino acids. Germline V CDR1 and CDR2: DFQATT, SNEGSKA (reference sequence). Trimming at V came to 4 bases and at J to 5 bases, leaving 7 bases not matched to a gene. The CDR3 reads CSATGQGFGDTQYF. CDR3 DNA (partial): TGCAGTGCTACGGGACAGGGCTTTGGAGATACG.

As regards this clone: The missing CDR3 end, 3 residues past where the read stops, is filled in from the germline J gene. This chain joins TRBV29-1 and TRBJ2-3, with 7 nucleotides matching TRBD2. With V trimmed by 6 bases and J by 2 bases, 5 bases remained unmatched. The CDR3 is made up of 13 amino acids. CDR1 is SQVTM and CDR2 is ANQGSEA in the germline V gene. CDR3 DNA (partial): TGCAGCGTAAGACTAGCTTACACAGATACG. Its protein product is CSVRLAYTDT. The CDR3 in its entirety is CSVRLAYTDTQYF.